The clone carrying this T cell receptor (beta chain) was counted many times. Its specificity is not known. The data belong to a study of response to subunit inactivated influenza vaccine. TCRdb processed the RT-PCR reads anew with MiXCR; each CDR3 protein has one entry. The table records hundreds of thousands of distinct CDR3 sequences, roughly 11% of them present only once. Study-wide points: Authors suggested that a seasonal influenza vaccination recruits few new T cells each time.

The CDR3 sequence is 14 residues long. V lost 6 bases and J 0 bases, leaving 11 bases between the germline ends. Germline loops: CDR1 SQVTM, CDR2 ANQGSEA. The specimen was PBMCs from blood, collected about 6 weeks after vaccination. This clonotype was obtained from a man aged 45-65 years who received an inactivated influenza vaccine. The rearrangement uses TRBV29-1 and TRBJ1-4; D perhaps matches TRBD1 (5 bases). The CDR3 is CSVRKTATNEKLFF. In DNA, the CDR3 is TGCAGCGTCCGTAAGACAGCAACTAATGAAAAACTGTTTTTT.